This T cell receptor beta chain was recorded in a study of T cell responses to AZD1222 COVID-19 vaccine. CDR1 is MDHEN, CDR2 SYDVKM, per germline. The germline V and J ends were trimmed by 2 bases and 5 bases, with 12 bases remaining between them. The CDR3 consists of 14 residues. Study results and caveats: Repertoire samples came only from after the peak T cell response.

Assay used: immunoSEQ multiplex PCR; TCRdb lists only in-frame clones, some missing. The table records around 130,000 clones, more than 80% of them present only once. Comment on this clone: What it binds is not known.

The material was peripheral blood, obtained on day 0 of AZD1222 vaccination. The genes are TRBV28 and TRBJ2-5; no definite D call. The sequence was collected from an adult in good health. The CDR3 spells CASSLALLWETQYF. The CDR3, as DNA: TGTGCCAGCAGTTTAGCTCTCCTTTGGGAGACCCAGTACTTC.